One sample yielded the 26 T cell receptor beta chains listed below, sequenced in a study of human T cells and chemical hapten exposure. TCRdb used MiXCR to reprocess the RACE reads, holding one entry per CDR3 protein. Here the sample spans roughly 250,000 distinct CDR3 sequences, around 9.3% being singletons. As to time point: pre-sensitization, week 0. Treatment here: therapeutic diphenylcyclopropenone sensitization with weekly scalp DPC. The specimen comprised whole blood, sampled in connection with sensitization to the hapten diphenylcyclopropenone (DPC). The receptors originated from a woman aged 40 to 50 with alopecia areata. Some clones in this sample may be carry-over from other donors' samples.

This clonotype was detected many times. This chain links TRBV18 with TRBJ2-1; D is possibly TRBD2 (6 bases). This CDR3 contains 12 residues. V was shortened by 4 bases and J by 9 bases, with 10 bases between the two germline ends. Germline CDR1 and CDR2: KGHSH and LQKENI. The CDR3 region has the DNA TGTGCCAGCTCACTCCCCGGGGGTGAGCAGTTCTTC. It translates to CASSLPGGEQFF.

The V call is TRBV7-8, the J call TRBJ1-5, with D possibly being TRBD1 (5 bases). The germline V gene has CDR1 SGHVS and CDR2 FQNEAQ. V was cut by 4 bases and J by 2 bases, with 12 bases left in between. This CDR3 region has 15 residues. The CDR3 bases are TGTGCCAGCAGCTCGGGGCACAACGGCAATCAGCCCCAGCATTTT. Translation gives CASSSGHNGNQPQHF.

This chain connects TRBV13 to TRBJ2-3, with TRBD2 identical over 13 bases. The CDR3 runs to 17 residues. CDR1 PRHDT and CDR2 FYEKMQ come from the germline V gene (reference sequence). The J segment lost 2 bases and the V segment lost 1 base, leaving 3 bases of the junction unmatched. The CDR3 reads CASSLVGLAGDTDTQYF. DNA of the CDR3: TGTGCCAGCAGCTTAGTAGGACTAGCGGGGGACACAGATACGCAGTATTTT. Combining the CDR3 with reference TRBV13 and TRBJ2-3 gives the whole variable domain AAGVIQSPRHLIKEKRETATLKCYPIPRHDTVYWYQQGPGQDPQFLISFYEKMQSDKGSIPDRFSAQQFSDYHSELNMSSLELGDSALYFCASSLVGLAGDTDTQYFGPGTRLTVL.

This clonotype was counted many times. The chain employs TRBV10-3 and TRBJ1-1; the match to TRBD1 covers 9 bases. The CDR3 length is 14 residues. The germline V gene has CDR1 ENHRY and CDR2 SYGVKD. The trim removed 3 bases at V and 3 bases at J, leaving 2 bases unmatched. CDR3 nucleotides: TGTGCCATCAGTGATGGGACAGGGTACACTGAAGCTTTCTTT. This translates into CAISDGTGYTEAFF.

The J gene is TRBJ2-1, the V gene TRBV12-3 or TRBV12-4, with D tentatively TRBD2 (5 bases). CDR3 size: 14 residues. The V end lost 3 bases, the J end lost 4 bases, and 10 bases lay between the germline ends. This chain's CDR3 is CASSFRSAYNEQFF. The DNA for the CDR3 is TGTGCCAGCAGTTTTCGTAGCGCTTACAATGAGCAGTTCTTC.

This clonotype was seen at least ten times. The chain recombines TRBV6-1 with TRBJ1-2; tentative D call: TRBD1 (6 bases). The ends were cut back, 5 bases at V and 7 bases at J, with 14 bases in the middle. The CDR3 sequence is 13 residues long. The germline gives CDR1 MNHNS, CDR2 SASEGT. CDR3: CASSKDRSGGYTF. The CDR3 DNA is TGTGCCAGCAGTAAGGACAGAAGTGGTGGCTACACCTTC.

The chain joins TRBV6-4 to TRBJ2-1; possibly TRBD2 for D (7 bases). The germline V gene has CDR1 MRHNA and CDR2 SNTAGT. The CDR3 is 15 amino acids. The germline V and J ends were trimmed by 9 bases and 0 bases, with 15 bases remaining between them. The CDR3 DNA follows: TGTGCCAGTCCTGGGGGCGGGAGCTCCTACAATGAGCAGTTCTTC. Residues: CASPGGGSSYNEQFF.

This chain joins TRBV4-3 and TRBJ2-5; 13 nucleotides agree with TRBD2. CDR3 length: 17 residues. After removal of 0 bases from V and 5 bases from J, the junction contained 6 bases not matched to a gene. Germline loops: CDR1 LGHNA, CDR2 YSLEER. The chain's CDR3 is CASSQDRLAGGRETQYF. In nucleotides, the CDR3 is TGCGCCAGCAGCCAAGATCGACTAGCGGGAGGAAGGGAGACCCAGTACTTC.

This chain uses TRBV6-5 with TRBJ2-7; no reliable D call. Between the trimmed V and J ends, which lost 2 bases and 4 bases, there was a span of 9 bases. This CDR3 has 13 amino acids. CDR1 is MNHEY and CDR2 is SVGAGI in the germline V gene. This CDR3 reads CASSYTLAYEQYF. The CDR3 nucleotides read TGTGCCAGCAGTTACACTCTGGCTTACGAGCAGTACTTC.

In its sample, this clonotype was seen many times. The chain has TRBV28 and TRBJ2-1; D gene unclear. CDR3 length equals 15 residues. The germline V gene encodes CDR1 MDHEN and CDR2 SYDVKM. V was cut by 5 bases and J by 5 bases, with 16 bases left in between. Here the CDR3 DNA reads TGTGCCAGCAGTCTTCCGGGTAGCAGCAACAATGAGCAGTTCTTC. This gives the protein CASSLPGSSNNEQFF.

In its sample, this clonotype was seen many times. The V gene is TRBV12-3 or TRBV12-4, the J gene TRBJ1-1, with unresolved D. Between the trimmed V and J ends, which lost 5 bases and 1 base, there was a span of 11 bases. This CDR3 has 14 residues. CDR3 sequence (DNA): TGTGCCAGCAGTGTGAGGGAGGCGAACACTGAAGCTTTCTTT. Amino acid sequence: CASSVREANTEAFF.

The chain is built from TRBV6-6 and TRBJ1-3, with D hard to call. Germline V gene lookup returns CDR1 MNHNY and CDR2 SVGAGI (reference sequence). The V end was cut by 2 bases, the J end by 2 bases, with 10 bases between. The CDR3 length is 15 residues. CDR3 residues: CASSYRDFPGNTIYF. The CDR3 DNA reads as TGTGCCAGCAGTTACCGAGATTTCCCTGGAAACACCATATATTTT.

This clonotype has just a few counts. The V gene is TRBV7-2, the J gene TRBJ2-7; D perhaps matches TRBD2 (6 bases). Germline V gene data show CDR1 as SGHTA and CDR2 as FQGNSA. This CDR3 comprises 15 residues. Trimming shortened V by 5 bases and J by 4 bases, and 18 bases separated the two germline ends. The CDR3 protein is CASSLGGAHFYEQYF. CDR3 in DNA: TGTGCCAGCAGCCTCGGCGGGGCCCATTTTTACGAGCAGTACTTC.

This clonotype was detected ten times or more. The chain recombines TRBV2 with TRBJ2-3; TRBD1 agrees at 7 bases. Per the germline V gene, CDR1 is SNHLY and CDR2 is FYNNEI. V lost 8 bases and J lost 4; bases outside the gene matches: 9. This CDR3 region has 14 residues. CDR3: CASSRQGGPDTQYF. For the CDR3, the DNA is TGTGCCAGCTCAAGACAGGGCGGGCCAGATACGCAGTATTTT.

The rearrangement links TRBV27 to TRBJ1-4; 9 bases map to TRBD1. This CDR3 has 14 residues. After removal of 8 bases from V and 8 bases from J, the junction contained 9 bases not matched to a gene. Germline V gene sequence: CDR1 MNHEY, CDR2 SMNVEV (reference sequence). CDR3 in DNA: TGTGCCAGCGGCCGACAGGGGGTTGTAGAAAAACTGTTTTTT. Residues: CASGRQGVVEKLFF.

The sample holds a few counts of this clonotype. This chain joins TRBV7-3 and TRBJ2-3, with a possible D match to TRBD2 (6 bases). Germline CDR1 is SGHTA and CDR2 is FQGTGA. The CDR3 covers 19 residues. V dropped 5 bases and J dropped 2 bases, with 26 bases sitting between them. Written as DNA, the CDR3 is TGTGCCAGCAGCCCACGACCCACTGGGGCGGGACGGCTCACAGATACGCAGTATTTT. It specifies CASSPRPTGAGRLTDTQYF.

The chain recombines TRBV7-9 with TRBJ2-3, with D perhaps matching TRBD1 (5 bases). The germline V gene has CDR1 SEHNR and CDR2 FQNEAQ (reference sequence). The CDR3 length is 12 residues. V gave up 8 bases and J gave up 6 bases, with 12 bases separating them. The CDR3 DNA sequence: TGTGCCAGCGACCAGGGATCCGATACGCAGTATTTT. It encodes CASDQGSDTQYF.

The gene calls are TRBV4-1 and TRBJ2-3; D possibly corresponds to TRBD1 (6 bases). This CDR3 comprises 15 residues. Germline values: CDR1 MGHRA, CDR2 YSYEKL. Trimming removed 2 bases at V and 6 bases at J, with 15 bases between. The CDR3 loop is CASSQYSGQSDTQYF. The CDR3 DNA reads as TGCGCCAGCAGCCAATATTCCGGACAGTCGGATACGCAGTATTTT.

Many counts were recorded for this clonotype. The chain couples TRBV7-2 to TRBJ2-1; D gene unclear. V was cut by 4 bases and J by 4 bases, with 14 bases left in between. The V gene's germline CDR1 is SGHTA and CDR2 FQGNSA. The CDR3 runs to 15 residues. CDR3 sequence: CASSSQALLYNEQFF. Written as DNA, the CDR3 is TGTGCCAGCAGCTCCCAGGCTCTACTTTACAATGAGCAGTTCTTC. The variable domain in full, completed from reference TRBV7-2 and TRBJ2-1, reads GAGVSQSPSNKVTEKGKDVELRCDPISGHTALYWYRQSLGQGLEFLIYFQGNSAPDKSGLPSDRFSAERTGGSVSTLTIQRTQQEDSAVYLCASSSQALLYNEQFFGPGTRLTVL.

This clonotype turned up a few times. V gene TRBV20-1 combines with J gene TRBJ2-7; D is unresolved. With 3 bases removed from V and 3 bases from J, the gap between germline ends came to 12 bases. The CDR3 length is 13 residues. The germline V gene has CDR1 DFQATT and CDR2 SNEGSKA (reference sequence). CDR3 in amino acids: CSASIASLYEQYF. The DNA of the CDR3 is TGCAGTGCTAGTATAGCTAGTCTCTACGAGCAGTACTTC.

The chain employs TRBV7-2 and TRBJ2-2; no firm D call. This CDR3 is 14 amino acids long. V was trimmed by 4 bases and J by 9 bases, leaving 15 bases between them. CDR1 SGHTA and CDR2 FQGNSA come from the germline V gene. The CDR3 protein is CASSSGHYPWELFF. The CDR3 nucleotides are TGTGCCAGCAGCTCGGGCCATTATCCGTGGGAGCTGTTTTTT.

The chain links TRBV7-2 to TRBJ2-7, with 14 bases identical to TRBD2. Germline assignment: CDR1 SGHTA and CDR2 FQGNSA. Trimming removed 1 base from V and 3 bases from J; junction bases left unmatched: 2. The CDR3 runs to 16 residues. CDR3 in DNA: TGTGCCAGCAGCTTAGGTGGGACTAGCGGGGGCTACGAGCAGTACTTC. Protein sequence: CASSLGGTSGGYEQYF.

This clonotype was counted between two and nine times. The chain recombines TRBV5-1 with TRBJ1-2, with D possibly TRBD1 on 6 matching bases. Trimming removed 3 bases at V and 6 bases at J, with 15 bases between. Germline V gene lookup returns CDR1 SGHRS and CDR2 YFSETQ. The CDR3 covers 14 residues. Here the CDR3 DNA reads TGCGCCAGCAGCTCCGGAAGCAGGGGTCATGGCTACACCTTC. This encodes CASSSGSRGHGYTF.

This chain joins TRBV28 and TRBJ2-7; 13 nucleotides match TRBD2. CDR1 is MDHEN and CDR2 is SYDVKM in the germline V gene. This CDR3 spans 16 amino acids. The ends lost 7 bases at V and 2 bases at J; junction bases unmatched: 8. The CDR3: CASNVRTSGRAYEQYF. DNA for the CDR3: TGTGCCAGCAACGTAAGAACTAGCGGGAGGGCCTACGAGCAGTACTTC.

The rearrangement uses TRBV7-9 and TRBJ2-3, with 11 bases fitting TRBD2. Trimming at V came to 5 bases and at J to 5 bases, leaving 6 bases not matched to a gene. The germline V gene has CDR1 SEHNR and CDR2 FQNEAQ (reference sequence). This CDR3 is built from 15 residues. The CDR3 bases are TGTGCCAGCAGCATAACTAGCGGGAGAATAGATACGCAGTATTTT. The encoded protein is CASSITSGRIDTQYF.

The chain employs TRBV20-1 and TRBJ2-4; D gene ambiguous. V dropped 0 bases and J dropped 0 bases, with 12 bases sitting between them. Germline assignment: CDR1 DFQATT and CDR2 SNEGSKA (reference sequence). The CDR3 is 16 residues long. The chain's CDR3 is CSARDFSGLAKNIQYF. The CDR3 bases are TGCAGTGCTAGAGATTTTTCGGGCCTAGCCAAAAACATTCAGTACTTC.